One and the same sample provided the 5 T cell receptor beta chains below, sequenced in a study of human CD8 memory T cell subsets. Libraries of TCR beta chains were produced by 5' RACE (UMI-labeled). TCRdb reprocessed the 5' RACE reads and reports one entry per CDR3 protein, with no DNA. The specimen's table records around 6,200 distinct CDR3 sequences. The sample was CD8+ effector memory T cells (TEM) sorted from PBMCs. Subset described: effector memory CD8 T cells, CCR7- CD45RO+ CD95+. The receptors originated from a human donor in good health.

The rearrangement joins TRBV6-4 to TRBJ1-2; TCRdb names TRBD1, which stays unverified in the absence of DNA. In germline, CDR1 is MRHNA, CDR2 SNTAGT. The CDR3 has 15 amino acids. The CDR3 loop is CASSASGQGAGGYTF.

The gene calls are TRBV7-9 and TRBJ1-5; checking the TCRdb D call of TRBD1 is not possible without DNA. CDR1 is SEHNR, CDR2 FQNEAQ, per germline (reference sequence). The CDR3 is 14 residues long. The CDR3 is CASSATGGNQPQHF.

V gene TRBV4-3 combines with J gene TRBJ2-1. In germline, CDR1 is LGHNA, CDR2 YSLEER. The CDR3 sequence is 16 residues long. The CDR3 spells CASSPKYGEPYNEQFF.

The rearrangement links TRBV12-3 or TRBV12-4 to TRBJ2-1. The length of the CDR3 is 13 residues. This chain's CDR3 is CASSPYRYNEQFF.

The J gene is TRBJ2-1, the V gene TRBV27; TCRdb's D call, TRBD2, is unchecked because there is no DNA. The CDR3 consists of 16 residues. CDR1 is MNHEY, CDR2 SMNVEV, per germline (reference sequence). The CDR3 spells CASSIRGREGYNEQFF.